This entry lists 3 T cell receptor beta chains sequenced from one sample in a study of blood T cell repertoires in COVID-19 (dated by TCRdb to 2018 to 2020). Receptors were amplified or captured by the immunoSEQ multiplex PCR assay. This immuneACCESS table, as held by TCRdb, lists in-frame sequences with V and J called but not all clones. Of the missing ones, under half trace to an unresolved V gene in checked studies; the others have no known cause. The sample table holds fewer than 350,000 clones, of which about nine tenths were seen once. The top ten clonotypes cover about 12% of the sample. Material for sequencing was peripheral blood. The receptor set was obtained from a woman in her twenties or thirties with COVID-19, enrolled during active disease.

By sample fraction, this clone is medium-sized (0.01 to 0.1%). The CDR3 region is CASGARASTGMDQPQHF. The DNA of the CDR3 is TGTGCCAGTGGTGCGAGGGCGTCGACAGGGATGGATCAGCCCCAGCATTTT. V usage is TRBV19 and J usage is TRBJ1-5, with TRBD1 matching over 7 bases. There are 17 residues in the CDR3. The germline V gene encodes CDR1 LNHDA and CDR2 SQIVND (reference sequence). V was clipped by 8 bases and J by 5 bases; unmatched bases: 18.

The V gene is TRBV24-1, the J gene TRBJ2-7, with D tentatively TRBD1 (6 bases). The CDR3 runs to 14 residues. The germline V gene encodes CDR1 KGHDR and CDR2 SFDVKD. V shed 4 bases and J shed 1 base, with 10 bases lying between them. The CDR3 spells CATSDPGVSYEQYF. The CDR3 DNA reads TGTGCCACCAGTGACCCAGGGGTTTCCTACGAGCAGTACTTC.

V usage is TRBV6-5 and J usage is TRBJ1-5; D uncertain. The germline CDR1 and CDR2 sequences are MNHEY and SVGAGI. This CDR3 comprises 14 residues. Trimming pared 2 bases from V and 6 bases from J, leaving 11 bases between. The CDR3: CASSYGSGAQPQHF. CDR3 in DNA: TGTGCCAGCAGTTACGGGTCGGGAGCTCAGCCCCAGCATTTT.